The next 20 T cell receptor beta chains were all read from a single sample in a study of early T cells in non-severe SARS-CoV-2 infection. TCRdb re-derived calls from the 5' RACE reads in MiXCR, one entry per CDR3 protein. Seen here are about 55,000 distinct CDR3 sequences, around 6.6% observed once, and the top ten hold 5.8%. The sample consisted of whole blood, taken at baseline. These receptors originate from an adult who was a healthcare worker with PCR-confirmed SARS-CoV-2 infection or an uninfected control (not recorded which).

The chain combines TRBV4-2 with TRBJ1-1; perhaps TRBD1 as D (6 bases). Germline values: CDR1 LGHNA, CDR2 YNFKEQ. The CDR3 spans 15 residues. V lost 8 bases and J lost 4, with 20 bases in between. CDR3 sequence reads: CASHSLYEGGTEAFF. DNA for the CDR3: TGTGCCAGCCACTCCCTCTACGAGGGGGGCACTGAAGCTTTCTTT.

The sample holds many counts of this clonotype. The V gene is TRBV29-1, the J gene TRBJ2-5; D ambiguous. This CDR3 is 13 amino acids long. Germline CDR1 SQVTM, CDR2 ANQGSEA. Trimming cost V 0 bases and J 1 base, with 6 bases left between them. Here the CDR3 reads CSVEDWRQETQYF. CDR3 DNA sequence: TGCAGCGTTGAAGATTGGCGCCAAGAGACCCAGTACTTC. The variable domain in full, with the rest retrieved from reference TRBV29-1 and TRBJ2-5, is SAVISQKPSRDICQRGTSLTIQCQVDSQVTMMFWYRQQPGQSLTLIATANQGSEATYESGFVIDKFPISRPNLTFSTLTVSNMSPEDSSIYLCSVEDWRQETQYFGPGTRLLVL.

The V gene is TRBV4-2, the J gene TRBJ2-7; 9 positions match TRBD1. CDR1 is LGHNA, CDR2 YNFKEQ, per germline. CDR3 length equals 16 residues. V was clipped by 7 bases and J by 5 bases; unmatched bases: 15. The CDR3 sequence: CASTKTPGQGVDEQYF. For the CDR3, the DNA is TGTGCCAGCACTAAAACCCCGGGACAGGGTGTCGACGAGCAGTACTTC.

This clonotype was observed at least ten times. CDR3 sequence reads: CASVMTLSKFF. The CDR3 DNA sequence: TGTGCCAGCGTTATGACACTTTCGAAGTTTTTT. The rearrangement joins TRBV27 to TRBJ1-4; D uncertain. Trimming pared 8 bases from V and 16 bases from J, leaving 17 bases between. This CDR3 spans 11 amino acids. Germline values: CDR1 MNHEY, CDR2 SMNVEV (reference sequence).

The chain has TRBV5-4 and TRBJ1-1; D not certain. CDR1 is SGHNT, CDR2 YYREEE, per germline (reference sequence). The CDR3 has 15 residues. V was pared by 7 bases and J by 0 bases, with 16 bases between. CDR3 in DNA: TGTGCCAGCCTTAGCGGATGGGGTGTGAACACTGAAGCTTTCTTT. Translated, it gives CASLSGWGVNTEAFF.

This clonotype was found many times. V usage is TRBV2 and J usage is TRBJ2-1; the match to TRBD1 covers 9 bases. The CDR3 has 15 amino acids. Germline V gives CDR1 SNHLY, CDR2 FYNNEI. With 7 bases clipped from V and 6 bases from J, the junction kept 10 bases outside the gene matches. CDR3 sequence (DNA): TGTGCCAGCATAGGGGACAGGGTTAAAGTCAATGAGCAGTTCTTC. It specifies CASIGDRVKVNEQFF.

This clonotype was counted at least ten times. The V call is TRBV20-1, the J call TRBJ1-2, with 8 bases fitting TRBD1. Germline trimming cut 5 bases from V and 10 bases from J; bases unmatched to any gene: 18. The germline gives CDR1 DFQATT, CDR2 SNEGSKA (reference sequence). This CDR3 region has 15 residues. Written as DNA, the CDR3 is TGCAGTGCTCCCCTCCGGATTAGACAGGGGTCTCCCTACACCTTC. Translated: CSAPLRIRQGSPYTF.

The chain joins TRBV20-1 to TRBJ2-7, with 11 bases matching TRBD2. Trimming cost V 5 bases and J 4 bases; bases outside gene matches: 4. The CDR3 is 13 residues long. From germline, CDR1 is DFQATT and CDR2 SNEGSKA (reference sequence). For the CDR3, the DNA is TGCAGTGCTCTTAGCGGGGGGGCTTACGAGCAGTACTTC. Amino acid sequence: CSALSGGAYEQYF.

The chain joins TRBV29-1 to TRBJ2-7; 8 bases line up with TRBD1. There are 13 residues in the CDR3. V dropped 5 bases and J dropped 0; count of bases not matched to a gene: 3. CDR1 and CDR2 from the germline V gene are SQVTM and ANQGSEA. This CDR3 reads CSVWTGTSYEQYF. CDR3 sequence (DNA): TGCAGCGTTTGGACAGGGACCTCCTACGAGCAGTACTTC.

Many counts were recorded for this clonotype. The J gene is TRBJ1-1, the V gene TRBV7-2, with no clear D. The CDR3 is made up of 13 amino acids. Germline CDR1 is SGHTA and CDR2 is FQGNSA. Trimming left V 1 base short and J 7 bases short, with 10 bases between. CDR3 sequence reads: CASSLERWNEAFF. CDR3 nucleotides: TGTGCCAGCAGCTTAGAGCGGTGGAATGAAGCTTTCTTT.

This clonotype appeared many times. V and J are TRBV29-1 and TRBJ2-5, with D possibly matching TRBD1 (6 bases). CDR1 is SQVTM, CDR2 ANQGSEA, per germline. The CDR3 loop spans 14 amino acids. V was shortened by 7 bases and J by 1 base, with 16 bases between the two germline ends. The DNA of the CDR3 is TGCAGCGCTAAGAGGGACATATCCCAAGAGACCCAGTACTTC. Translated, it gives CSAKRDISQETQYF.

This clonotype was picked up a small number of times. This chain joins TRBV9 and TRBJ1-2; 8 bases agree with TRBD1. Germline-derived CDR1 and CDR2 are SGDLS and YYNGEE. The CDR3 consists of 14 residues. The J segment lost 3 bases and the V segment lost 3 bases, leaving 4 bases of the junction unmatched. CDR3 sequence: CASSAVTGDYGYTF. The CDR3 DNA is TGTGCCAGCAGCGCCGTGACAGGGGACTATGGCTACACCTTC.

This clonotype was recorded a few times. V usage is TRBV30 and J usage is TRBJ1-1, with D unclear. Germline values: CDR1 GTSNPN, CDR2 SVGIG (reference sequence). The V end lost 2 bases, the J end lost 3 bases, and 7 bases lay between the germline ends. CDR3 size: 12 residues. This chain's CDR3 is CAWSIMDTEAFF. Here the CDR3 DNA reads TGTGCCTGGAGTATTATGGACACTGAAGCTTTCTTT.

Many counts were recorded for this clonotype. This chain connects TRBV6-5 to TRBJ2-2, with D possibly TRBD2 on 6 matching bases. Trimming removed 8 bases at V and 0 bases at J, with 19 bases between. This CDR3 is built from 17 residues. CDR1 is MNHEY, CDR2 SVGAGI, per germline. CDR3 loop: CASAVEGWSANTGELFF. As DNA, the CDR3 is TGTGCCAGCGCTGTGGAGGGGTGGTCCGCGAACACCGGGGAGCTGTTTTTT.

This clonotype was observed a few times. The chain recombines TRBV29-1 with TRBJ1-5, with 7 nucleotides matching TRBD1. Germline-derived CDR1 and CDR2 are SQVTM and ANQGSEA. Germline trimming cut 4 bases from V and 3 bases from J; bases unmatched to any gene: 6. The CDR3 has 14 residues. The CDR3 loop is CSVVTGENNQPQHF. For the CDR3, the DNA is TGCAGCGTTGTCACAGGGGAAAACAATCAGCCCCAGCATTTT.

The V and J genes are TRBV24-1 and TRBJ2-1; 8 bases match TRBD2. V gave up 6 bases and J gave up 6 bases; unmatched junction bases: 12. CDR3 size: 16 residues. Germline CDR1 is KGHDR and CDR2 is SFDVKD. The CDR3 DNA reads as TGTGCCACCAGTTTCACCAGCGGGGGTGGGGTCAATGAGCAGTTCTTC. It yields the protein CATSFTSGGGVNEQFF.

This clonotype was observed a handful of times. This chain's CDR3 is CASKGQSSYEQYF. The CDR3 coding sequence is TGTGCCAGCAAGGGGCAGAGCTCCTACGAGCAGTACTTC. The chain uses TRBV6-2 or TRBV6-3 and TRBJ2-7; D is perhaps TRBD1 (5 bases). The V end was cut by 7 bases, the J end by 0 bases, with 10 bases between. The germline V gene encodes CDR1 MNHEY and CDR2 SVGEGT. The CDR3 totals 13 residues.

The rearrangement joins TRBV7-2 to TRBJ2-7, with 8 bases aligning to TRBD1. The V and J ends lost 5 bases and 5 bases, in that order; junction bases with no gene match: 2. This CDR3 contains 12 residues. The germline gives CDR1 SGHTA, CDR2 FQGNSA. Here the CDR3 DNA reads TGTGCCAGCAGCAAGGACAGGGACGAGCAGTACTTC. Translating gives CASSKDRDEQYF.

This clonotype showed up many times. This chain connects TRBV12-3 or TRBV12-4 to TRBJ1-2; perhaps TRBD1 as D (5 bases). This CDR3 contains 15 residues. Trimming left V 3 bases short and J 4 bases short, with 15 bases between. The CDR3 nucleotides read TGTGCCAGCAGTTTTCGTCGACTGGGACCCTATGGCTACACCTTC. Its translation: CASSFRRLGPYGYTF.

This clonotype came up many times. This rearrangement joins TRBV7-6 to TRBJ2-7, with 7 bases that match TRBD2. CDR3 length equals 15 residues. V trimming: 1 base; J trimming: 6 bases; junction bases outside the gene matches: 9. CDR1 and CDR2 from the germline V gene are SGHVS and FNYEAQ. The CDR3 loop reads CASSLESGNPLEQYF. The CDR3 DNA sequence: TGTGCCAGCAGCTTAGAGAGCGGGAACCCTCTCGAGCAGTACTTC.